The 2 T cell receptor beta chains given below trace back to one sample, sequenced in a study of CD8 T cells in ankylosing spondylitis. General study results and limits: It appeared that ankylosing spondylitis blood was characterized by a TCR beta motif of eight highly homologous variants.

Their recognized antigens are unknown. TCRdb fed the 5' RACE reads into MiXCR, producing one record per CDR3 protein. The data show roughly 450,000 distinct CDR3 sequences, roughly 26% seen once. The sample comprised blood, either unsorted or a sorted T cell fraction (not recorded which). Receptors were obtained from a male donor with ankylosing spondylitis.

The genes are TRBV27 and TRBJ1-5; 7 nucleotides agree with TRBD1. V shed 5 bases, J shed 1 base, and the junction held 14 bases outside the gene matches. The V gene's germline CDR1 is MNHEY and CDR2 SMNVEV (reference sequence). This CDR3 region has 18 residues. DNA of the CDR3: TGTGCCAGCAGTGGAGGCCGGGCAGGGGGAAGAAGCAATCAGCCCCAGCATTTT. Protein product: CASSGGRAGGRSNQPQHF.

This clonotype has a handful of counts. The rearrangement joins TRBV5-5 to TRBJ1-5; 10 bases line up with TRBD1. Germline CDR1 SGHKS, CDR2 YYEKEE (reference sequence). The CDR3 runs to 17 residues. Losses at the gene ends were 0 bases for V and 5 bases for J; bases not matched to a gene: 8. The CDR3 is CASSLAPPGQGHQPQHF. The CDR3 bases are TGTGCCAGCAGCTTGGCGCCCCCGGGACAGGGGCATCAGCCCCAGCATTTT.